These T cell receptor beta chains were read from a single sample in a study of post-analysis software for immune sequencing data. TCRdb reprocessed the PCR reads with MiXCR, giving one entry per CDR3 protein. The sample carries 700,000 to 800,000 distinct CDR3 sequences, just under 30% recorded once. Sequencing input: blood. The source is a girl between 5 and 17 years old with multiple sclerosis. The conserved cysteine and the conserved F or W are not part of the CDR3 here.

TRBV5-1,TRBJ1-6,ATRGTGNNSPLH
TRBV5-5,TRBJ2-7,ASSSGQLTYEQY
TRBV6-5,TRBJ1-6,ASSYDGAPPLH
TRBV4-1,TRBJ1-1,ASSHLGQGADNTEAF
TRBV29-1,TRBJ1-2,SVRPGPSNYGYT
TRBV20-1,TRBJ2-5,SARDFRTANQETQY
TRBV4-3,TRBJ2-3,ASSQVLAGGLDTQY
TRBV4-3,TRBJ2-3,ASSQEIGWGGDTQY
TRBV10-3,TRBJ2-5,AISESGTKETQY
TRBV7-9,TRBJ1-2,ASSFRDRGHYGYT
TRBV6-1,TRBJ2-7,ASNLGQGAAYEQY
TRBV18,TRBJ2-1,ASSPKTSGGEQF
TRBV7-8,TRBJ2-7,ASSIASGYEQY
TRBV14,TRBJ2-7,ASSPGCDEQY
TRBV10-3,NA,AIGGGQRSSYNEQY
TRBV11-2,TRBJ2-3,ASSSDQGSSDTQY
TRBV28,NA,ASAGPQSYEQY
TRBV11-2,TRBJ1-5,ASSLVPTGVGQPQH
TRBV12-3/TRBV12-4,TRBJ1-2,ASSPIRAHYGYT
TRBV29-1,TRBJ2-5,SVVTSGKGETQY
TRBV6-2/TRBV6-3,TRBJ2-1,ASSLGTSGYSYNEQF
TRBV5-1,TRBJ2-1,ASSLVLGGGAYNEQF
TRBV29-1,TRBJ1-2,SAGTQYYGYT
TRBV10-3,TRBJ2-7,ATSGLVSYEQY
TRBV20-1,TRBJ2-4,SAGGQAKNIQY
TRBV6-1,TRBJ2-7,ASSEQVNEQY
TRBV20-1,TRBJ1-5,SASEGATNQPQH
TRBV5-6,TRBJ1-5,ASSLGGMGQGLDQPQH
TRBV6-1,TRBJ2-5,ASQPGLAGLRNEQY
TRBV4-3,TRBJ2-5,ASSQGAGSRTQY
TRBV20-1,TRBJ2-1,SARVPAGGVEQF
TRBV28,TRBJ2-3,ASSGGGSGSGTQY
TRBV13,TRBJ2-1,ASSSGLAGNNGQF
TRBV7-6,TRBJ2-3,ASSLAAVRVGTDTQY
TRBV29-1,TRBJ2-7,SVLGQAYEQY
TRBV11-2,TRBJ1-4,ASSHRDRTYEKLF
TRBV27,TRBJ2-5,ASRTSGGPWETQY
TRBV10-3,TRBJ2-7,AISDFPSSYEQY
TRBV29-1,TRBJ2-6,SVLRSEANVLT
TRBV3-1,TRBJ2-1,ASSQDGARASYNEQF